This record concerns one T cell receptor beta chain sequence. Its antigen remains undetermined. Within one base of it there is no much larger clone, and no base qualities were kept. The CDR3, from cysteine to phenylalanine, totals 14 residues. Only the CDR3 portion is preserved as DNA: 42 bases, with reading frame beginning at the first base. CDR1 and CDR2 were assigned from the germline V gene as SGHTA and FQGNSA. The V and J ends are trimmed by 6 bases and 3 bases, leaving 12 bases between them. This entry belongs to a study of human T cells and chemical hapten exposure (dated by TCRdb to 2020 to 2022). A note on the overall study: For sensitization, 2% DPC in acetone was applied to a 2 cm by 2 cm area of upper inner arm skin. Throughout the approximately 22-week study period, patients were also given weekly therapeutic DPC doses on the scalp. Patch tests used Finn chambers with 0.01% DPC on the upper back, scored after 6 days by International Contact Dermatitis Research Group standards. Most of the patients in the cohort were female, and the cohort covered alopecia areata with under or over 50% scalp involvement, alopecia totalis and alopecia universalis. Libraries were combined into a pool for sequencing, and differences in TCR yield between samples came mainly from small differences in library volumes within the pool. This study followed changes in the peripheral blood TCR repertoire in vivo during primary and secondary sensitization of alopecia patients to the hapten diphenylcyclopropenone (DPC). Patient blood was sampled pre-sensitization (week 0) and at 2, 6 and about 24 weeks after DPC sensitization. For TCR sequencing, blood came from over 25 alopecia patients at anywhere from one to four time points (pre-sensitization, 2, 6 and 24 weeks). General findings and caveats noted by the study authors: All patients had alopecia, a presumed autoimmune disease, so their immune response might differ from that of healthy individuals. Repeated subsampling changed both the strength of the expansion versus patch-test correlation and the threshold at which the correlation became significant. Expanded TCRs formed significantly more large CDR3 similarity clusters than pre-sensitization or healthy control sets, consistent with antigen-driven responses. A positive correlation was found between the number of PT1 expanded TCRs and patch test score, with significance reached at thresholds 8, 16 and 32 but not 4. DPC sensitization did not change the number of TCRs with a frequency above 1 in 1000, and there was no evidence of changes in global repertoire structure.

In the paper's terms, the time point label means: patch test 2, 6 weeks after DPC sensitization. What this sample's treatment or condition label stands for: therapeutic diphenylcyclopropenone sensitization with weekly scalp DPC. At every patch-test visit, the blood draw took place before the patch test was put on. Eligible patients were aged 18 to 70, diagnosed with alopecia, deemed suitable for DPC therapy, and excluded if pregnant. Unfractionated whole blood was collected in Tempus Blood RNA tubes, and total RNA was extracted from that blood. Library preparation was by RACE. Sequenced using a NextSeq 500. During library preparation, unique molecular identifiers were attached to individual cDNA molecules so that TCRs could be counted in a quantitative, reproducible way. Both TCR alpha and TCR beta chains were sequenced from each blood RNA sample. On the authors' methods: A median of roughly 99,000 TCRs per sample was observed, with a range of 23,224 to 690,600. The Decombinator software suite was used to annotate V, J and CDR3 in the TCR reads. For the PS versus PT1 abundance plots, all samples were subsampled to the same number of TCRs (28,000). TCRs were defined as expanded if absent before sensitization and observed at least eight times at the 2-week time point. TCRdb reworked the public reads: Q25 trimming with fastp, MiXCR clone assembly, productive beta chains retained. Each entry is one CDR3 protein sequence, shown with its most common DNA and genes. What appears here as the V and J calls and clone size reflects TCRdb's work, not the paper's. The sample table contains 85,000 to 100,000 distinct CDR3 sequences; only one count was recorded for more than 9.5% of them. The top ten clones comprise roughly 2% of the sample.

This chain is built from TRBV7-2 and TRBJ2-1; TRBD2 is a possible D gene, resting on 6 matching bases. The origin of this receptor is a man between 40 and 49 years old with alopecia areata. Some clones in this sample may be carry-over from other donors' samples. The sample here was whole blood, taken in connection with sensitization to the hapten diphenylcyclopropenone (DPC). In nucleotides, the sequence is TGTGCCAGCAGTCCCGGGAGTGACTACAATGAGCAGTTCTTC. Its coded protein is CASSPGSDYNEQFF.